Listed here are 5 T cell receptor beta chains from one sample, sequenced in a study of blood T cell repertoires in COVID-19. Sequencing used immunoSEQ multiplex PCR; TCRdb keeps in-frame clones, though not all of them. The sample holds 150,000 or so clones, roughly 80% seen once. Sequencing used peripheral blood. Receptors originate from a young man with active or convalescent COVID-19.

The V and J genes are TRBV23-1 and TRBJ1-5, with TRBD1 identical over 9 bases. TRBV23-1 is labeled an ORF, and its function is uncertain. The CDR3 contains 16 residues. V trimming: 3 bases; J trimming: 5 bases; junction bases outside the gene matches: 8. The chain's CDR3 is CASSHPDRGLDQPQHF. Written as DNA, the CDR3 is TGCGCCAGCAGTCACCCGGACAGGGGCTTGGATCAGCCCCAGCATTTT.

The genes are TRBV7-6 and TRBJ2-1, with 9 bases matching TRBD1. The CDR3 runs 15 residues. Germline CDR1 and CDR2: SGHVS and FNYEAQ. J lost 6 bases, V lost 0 bases, and 3 bases had no gene match. The CDR3 is CASSLAGQGSNEQFF. CDR3 nucleotides: TGTGCCAGCAGCTTAGCGGGACAGGGTTCCAATGAGCAGTTCTTC.

The chain combines TRBV4-1 with TRBJ1-5, with TRBD1 as a possible D gene (5 bases). This CDR3 spans 14 amino acids. Germline V lookup: CDR1 MGHRA, CDR2 YSYEKL. Between the trimmed V and J ends, which lost 0 bases and 7 bases, there was a span of 10 bases. CDR3 sequence reads: CASSQDRAGQPQHF. The CDR3 DNA reads TGCGCCAGCAGCCAAGACAGGGCGGGACAGCCCCAGCATTTT.

The chain links TRBV9 to TRBJ2-1, with D maybe TRBD2 (5 bases). This CDR3 comprises 14 residues. The ends were cut back, 5 bases at V and 7 bases at J, with 16 bases in the middle. Germline V gene lookup returns CDR1 SGDLS and CDR2 YYNGEE. In DNA form, the CDR3 reads TGTGCCAGCAGGCCCTACGGGGTGGTAAATGAGCAGTTCTTC. Amino acid sequence: CASRPYGVVNEQFF.

J is TRBJ2-1 and V is TRBV28; TRBD2 agrees at 9 bases. With 2 bases clipped from V and 9 bases from J, the junction kept 5 bases outside the gene matches. The germline V gene has CDR1 MDHEN and CDR2 SYDVKM. The CDR3 has 14 amino acids. The CDR3 loop reads CASSLAGGPREQFF. In DNA form, the CDR3 reads TGTGCCAGCAGTTTAGCGGGAGGGCCGCGTGAGCAGTTCTTC.